A selection of T cell receptor beta chains follows, all from one sample in a study of circulating CD8 cells and anti-PD-1 response in melanoma. TCRdb used MiXCR to reprocess the reads, holding one entry per CDR3 protein. In the table there are hundreds of distinct CDR3 sequences, under 8.5% of which are singletons. Sequenced here: CD8+ T cells from PBMCs, sampled at baseline or after one month of anti-PD-1 therapy (not recorded which). These receptors originate from a human donor with melanoma. Each CDR3 is given with its conserved first and last residue. The D gene is left open where the match is weak. Clone size is given for some rows only: seen once, a few or many times, or a class if the clone is expanded.

large,TRBJ1-1,TRBV14,TRBD1,TGTGCCAGCAGCCAGCTGCAGGGGGTGTTGACTGAAGCTTTCTTT,CASSQLQGVLTEAFF
large,TRBJ2-7,TRBV29-1,TRBD1,TGCAGCGTTGAACTATCTAGGGGACAGCTCTTGGGGGAGCAGTACTTC,CSVELSRGQLLGEQYF
medium-sized,TRBJ2-5,TRBV15,NA,TGTGCCACCAGCAGAGACCTAACAGGGCCAGAGACCCAGTACTTC,CATSRDLTGPETQYF
large,TRBJ1-2,TRBV28,NA,TGTGCCAGCAGTTTACGGGATCTGGTGGGGGCGCGGGGCTACACCTTC,CASSLRDLVGARGYTF
NA,TRBJ2-7,TRBV19,NA,TGTGCCAGTAGTATGTGGGGGAACGAGCAGTACTTC,CASSMWGNEQYF
NA,TRBJ2-1,TRBV7-3,NA,TGTGCCAGCAGCCCCGGGACCCGGAATGAGCAGTTCTTC,CASSPGTRNEQFF
few,TRBJ2-1,TRBV4-1,NA,TGCGCCAGCGGCGGGGGCCCTTACAATGAGCAGTTCTTC,CASGGGPYNEQFF
large,TRBJ1-1,TRBV25-1,TRBD1,TGTGCCAGCAGGGAAAGGGGGCTGGGTGAAGCTTTCTTT,CASRERGLGEAFF
large,TRBJ2-7,TRBV29-1,TRBD1,TGCAGCGCCGGGACAGGGACCTACGAGCAGTACTTC,CSAGTGTYEQYF
NA,TRBJ2-5,TRBV6-1,TRBD2,TGTGCCAGCAGTGATATTATAGCGGGGCGGGAGACCCAGTACTTC,CASSDIIAGRETQYF
large,TRBJ2-7,TRBV5-6,NA,TGTGCCAGCAGCGACGGAGGGAGCTACGAGCAGTACTTC,CASSDGGSYEQYF
NA,TRBJ2-7,TRBV19,NA,TGTGCCAGTACCCCTGACGGGGAGTCCTACGAGCAGTACTTC,CASTPDGESYEQYF
medium-sized,TRBJ2-1,TRBV4-2,NA,TGTGCCAGCAGCCAAGTTAACGCCGGGGCGCAGTTCTTC,CASSQVNAGAQFF
medium-sized,TRBJ1-3,TRBV9,NA,TGTGCCAGCAGCTCCGGACGGATCTCTGGAAACACCATATATTTT,CASSSGRISGNTIYF
large,TRBJ2-1,TRBV28,NA,TGTGCCAGCAGTCAGGGCAGGGGATGGTACAATGAGCAGTTCTTC,CASSQGRGWYNEQFF
large,TRBJ2-7,TRBV7-2,NA,TGTGCCAGCAGCTTAGCCCCCGCTAGCACGTACGAGCAGTACTTC,CASSLAPASTYEQYF
large,TRBJ1-3,TRBV7-2,NA,TGTGCCAGCAGCTTAGACGGGGCTGGAAACACCATATATTTT,CASSLDGAGNTIYF
large,TRBJ2-1,TRBV21-1,NA,TGTGCCAGCAGCAAAGTCAGGGGAAGAGAGGGAGTGGTTGACAATGAGCAGTTCTTC,CASSKVRGREGVVDNEQFF
medium-sized,TRBJ2-7,TRBV30,NA,TGTGCCTGGGGAGATTACGAGCAGTACTTC,CAWGDYEQYF
medium-sized,TRBJ2-6,TRBV29-1,NA,TGCAGCTCCCTCGGAGGATCCGGAACTGGGGCCAACGTCCTGACTTTC,CSSLGGSGTGANVLTF
large,TRBJ1-3,TRBV28,NA,TGTGCCAGCAGTTCCAACAGAGCATTCTCTGGAAACACCATATATTTT,CASSSNRAFSGNTIYF
large,TRBJ2-7,TRBV7-2,NA,TGTGCCAGCAGCTTAGAGGGGACCGGCTCCTACGAGCAGTACTTC,CASSLEGTGSYEQYF
large,TRBJ2-2,TRBV7-3,NA,TGTGCCAGCAGCGTCCTCACCGGGGAGCTGTTTTTT,CASSVLTGELFF
large,TRBJ2-7,TRBV12-3/TRBV12-4,NA,TGTGCCAGCAGTTCTGACATCTACGAGCAGTACTTC,CASSSDIYEQYF
large,TRBJ2-1,TRBV25-1,TRBD1,TGTGCCAGCAGAGGAGAGGGGGCCTACCCCCATTATTACAATGAGCAGTTCTTC,CASRGEGAYPHYYNEQFF
few,TRBJ1-1,TRBV29-1,NA,TGCAGCGTCGAGAGTCAGAACACTGAAGCTTTCTTT,CSVESQNTEAFF
medium-sized,TRBJ2-7,TRBV21-1,NA,TGTGCCAGCAGCAAAGGTGGTCCTGTCTCCTACGAGCAGTACTTC,CASSKGGPVSYEQYF
large,TRBJ2-1,TRBV7-3,NA,TGTGCCAGCAGCTCCCTACCGTACAATGAGCAGTTCTTC,CASSSLPYNEQFF
large,TRBJ2-6,TRBV19,NA,TGTGCCAGTAGTCCCTCAGGGGCCAACGTCCTGACTTTC,CASSPSGANVLTF
large,TRBJ2-7,TRBV2,NA,TGTGCCAGTCGGGGAACTGAAAACTACGAGCAGTACTTC,CASRGTENYEQYF
medium-sized,TRBJ2-6,TRBV30,NA,TGTGCCTGGAGTTTTGCAGCTGGGGCCAACGTCCTGACTTTC,CAWSFAAGANVLTF
hyperexpanded,TRBJ2-3,TRBV20-1,TRBD2,TGCAGTGCTAGCCCCGGACTAGCGGACACAGATACGCAGTATTTT,CSASPGLADTDTQYF
large,TRBJ2-3,TRBV20-1,NA,TGCAGTGCCGGAGGGGGAGCAGATACGCAGTATTTT,CSAGGGADTQYF
large,TRBJ2-5,TRBV7-8,NA,TGTGCCAGCAGAAGAGCGGGTGTTCAAGAGACCCAGTACTTC,CASRRAGVQETQYF
medium-sized,TRBJ2-3,TRBV4-3,NA,TGCGCCAGCAGCCAAGGGCTAGCCACAGATACGCAGTATTTT,CASSQGLATDTQYF
large,TRBJ1-2,TRBV29-1,NA,TGCAGCGTTGAGTGGGATGGCTACACCTTC,CSVEWDGYTF
medium-sized,TRBJ2-7,TRBV11-1,NA,TGTGCCAGCAGCTTTGCCCCGGGAGCCTCCTACGAGCAGTACTTC,CASSFAPGASYEQYF
large,TRBJ2-3,TRBV3-1,TRBD1,TGTGCCAGCAGCCTGCGGGGACAGGGTTTGGCAGATACGCAGTATTTT,CASSLRGQGLADTQYF
large,TRBJ1-1,TRBV5-5,TRBD1,TGTGCCAGCAGCCCGTGGACAGGGGGGAACACTGAAGCTTTCTTT,CASSPWTGGNTEAFF
large,TRBJ2-2,TRBV15,TRBD1,TGTGCCACCAGCTCCCGGACAGGGAACACCGGGGAGCTGTTTTTT,CATSSRTGNTGELFF
large,TRBJ2-4,TRBV19,NA,TGTGCCAGTAGTCTTGGGGGAGCGGTTCAGTACTTC,CASSLGGAVQYF
large,TRBJ2-3,TRBV4-3,NA,TGCGCCAGCAGCCCGGCGGCGGGCGATACGCAGTATTTT,CASSPAAGDTQYF
large,TRBJ1-4,TRBV2,NA,TGTGCCAGCAGTGATATAGATGAAAAACTGTTTTTT,CASSDIDEKLFF
large,TRBJ2-7,TRBV6-5,NA,TGTGCCAGCAGTTACGGGACGGAGTACGAGCAGTACTTC,CASSYGTEYEQYF